This T cell receptor (beta chain) came from a study of blood T cell repertoires in COVID-19. This CDR3 has 15 residues. Trimming stripped 6 bases from V and 0 bases from J, with 12 bases between. The germline V gene encodes CDR1 SNHLY and CDR2 FYNNEI. Authors' data handling: Amplification from reference gene primers served as the basis for estimated nucleated cell counts. Sequencing used immunoSEQ multiplex PCR; TCRdb keeps in-frame clones, though not all of them. V and J calls and clone size follow that table, whereas D and trimming were derived from the DNA. The sample carries about 46,000 clones, around 89% recorded once. This clone was detected only a few times.

The specimen sequenced was peripheral blood. The source is a middle-aged man with active COVID-19. The V and J genes are TRBV2 and TRBJ1-3; tentatively, D is TRBD1 (6 bases). The CDR3 protein is CASRLDRSSGNTIYF. The DNA for the CDR3 is TGTGCCAGCAGACTTGACAGGTCCTCTGGAAACACCATATATTTT.